This T cell receptor (beta chain) was recovered during a study of CD8 T cells in Susac syndrome (dated by TCRdb to about 2019). For context, the study as a whole: Repertoire sequencing was used to test whether CD8+ T cell activation and differentiation in Susac syndrome was antigen driven. Clonality of the CD8+ T cell repertoire was compared between around eleven healthy donors, some 14 Susac syndrome patients and 15 multiple sclerosis patients. Study-level results and caveats: The number of individuals in the TCR sequencing and HLA analysis was recognized as being relatively small.

High-throughput TCR beta sequencing profiled peripheral blood CD8+ and CD4+ T cells from healthy donors, Susac syndrome patients and multiple sclerosis patients. Multiple sclerosis controls were treatment-naive patients with stable or active relapsing-remitting disease fulfilling revised McDonald criteria. Bulk CD8+ and CD4+ T cells were purified by magnetic negative isolation, whereas CD8+ TEMRA cells were enriched by FACS. Blood was drawn into EDTA tubes, processed within 24 hours, and PBMCs were isolated by density gradient centrifugation. PBMCs intended for TCR sequencing were cryopreserved in liquid nitrogen and thawed later in a water bath at 37 degrees C. The sorted or isolated CD4+, CD8+ and CD8+ TEMRA cells reached a purity of at least 90%. RNA was extracted using the RNeasy kit, and about 0.5 to 1 ug of the RNA was reverse transcribed with random hexamers. The immunoSEQ multiplex PCR assay, covering 54 Vbeta and 13 Jbeta segments, was used to amplify TCR beta CDR3 regions. To correct PCR amplification bias, a synthetic template baseline was used for both primer optimization and computational correction. In the authors' own workflow: Reads were annotated to V, D and J genes according to IMGT and were analyzed with immunoSEQ Analyzer, with only productive sequences retained. To calculate clonality, Shannon entropy was normalized by log2 of the number of productive unique sequences and then subtracted from one. For each patient and control, public and private clones were evaluated among the 100 most prevalent clones. Clones were defined as Susac-specific when absent from the healthy and MS cohorts, from about 1,100 published viral clones and from other ImmuneACCESS disease sequences. TCRdb reanalyzed the raw reads on its own, using fastp at Q25 for trimming and MiXCR for clone calling, and kept in-frame beta chains. A single entry per CDR3 protein holds the most common genes and DNA from its merged rows. Here the V and J calls rest on TCRdb's processing, not on the authors' analysis. The sample profile shows about 280,000 distinct CDR3 sequences; around 83% of them were found once. Jointly, the top ten make up 0.11% of the sample.

In regard to this clonotype: The antigen this receptor binds is unknown. Base qualities are missing; no much larger clone stands one base away.

The clonotype was recovered from a human donor with multiple sclerosis. The sequenced sample consisted of CD8+ T cells from PBMCs.

For the CDR3, the sequence is CASSLSGNQETQYF. The nucleotide sequence reads TGTGCCAGCAGCCTTAGCGGGAATCAAGAGACCCAGTACTTC. This receptor chain uses TRBV9 and TRBJ2-5, with 8 bases aligning to TRBD2. V trim: 4 bases; J trim: 2 bases; unmatched bases: 4. The CDR3 covers 14 residues, taking in both the cysteine and the phenylalanine. Only CDR3 DNA remains: 42 bases, in frame from the first base. The germline V gene yields SGDLS for CDR1 and YYNGEE for CDR2.